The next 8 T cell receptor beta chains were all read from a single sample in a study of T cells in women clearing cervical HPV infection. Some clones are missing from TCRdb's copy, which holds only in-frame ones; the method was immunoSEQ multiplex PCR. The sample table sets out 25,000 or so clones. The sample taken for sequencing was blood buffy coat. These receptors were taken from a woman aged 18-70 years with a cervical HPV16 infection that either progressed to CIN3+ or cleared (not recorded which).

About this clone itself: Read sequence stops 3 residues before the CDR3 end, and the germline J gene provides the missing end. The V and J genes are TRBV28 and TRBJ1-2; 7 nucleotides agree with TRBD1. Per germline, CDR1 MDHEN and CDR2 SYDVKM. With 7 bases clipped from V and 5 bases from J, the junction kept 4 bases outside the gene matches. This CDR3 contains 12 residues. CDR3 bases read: TGTGCCAGCACCATGGGACAGTATGGC. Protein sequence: CASTMGQYG. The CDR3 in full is CASTMGQYGYTF.

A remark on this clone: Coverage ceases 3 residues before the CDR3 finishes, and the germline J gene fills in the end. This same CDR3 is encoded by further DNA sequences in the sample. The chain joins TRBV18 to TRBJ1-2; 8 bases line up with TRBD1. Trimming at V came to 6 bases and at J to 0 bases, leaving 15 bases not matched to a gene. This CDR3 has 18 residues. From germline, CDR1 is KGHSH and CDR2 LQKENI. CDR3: CASSLLGSGQGSNYGYTF. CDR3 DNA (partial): TGTGCCAGCTCCCTCCTCGGCAGCGGACAGGGATCTAACTATGGC.

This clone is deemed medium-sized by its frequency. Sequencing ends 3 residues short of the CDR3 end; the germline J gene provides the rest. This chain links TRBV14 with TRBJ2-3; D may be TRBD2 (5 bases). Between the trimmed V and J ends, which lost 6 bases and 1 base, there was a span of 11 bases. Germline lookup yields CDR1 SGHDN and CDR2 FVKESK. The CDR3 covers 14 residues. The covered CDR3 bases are TGTGCCAGCAGAGGACTTAGAGGCACAGATACG. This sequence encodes CASRGLRGTDT. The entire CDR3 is CASRGLRGTDTQYF.

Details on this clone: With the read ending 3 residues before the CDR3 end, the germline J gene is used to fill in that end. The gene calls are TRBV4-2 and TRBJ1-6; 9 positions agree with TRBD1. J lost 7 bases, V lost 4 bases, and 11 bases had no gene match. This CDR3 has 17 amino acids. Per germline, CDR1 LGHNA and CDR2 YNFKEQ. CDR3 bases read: TGTGCCAGCAGCCCGGGACAGGGCGGGATGGGGAATTCACCC. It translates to CASSPGQGGMGNSP. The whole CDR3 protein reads CASSPGQGGMGNSPLHF.

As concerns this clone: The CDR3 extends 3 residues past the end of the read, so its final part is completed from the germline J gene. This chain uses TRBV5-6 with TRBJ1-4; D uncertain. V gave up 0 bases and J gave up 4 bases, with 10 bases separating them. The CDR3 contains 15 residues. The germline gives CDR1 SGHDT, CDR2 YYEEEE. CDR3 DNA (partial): TGTGCCAGCAGCTTGGGGGCTGCCTATAATGAAAAA. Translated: CASSLGAAYNEK. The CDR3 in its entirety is CASSLGAAYNEKLFF.

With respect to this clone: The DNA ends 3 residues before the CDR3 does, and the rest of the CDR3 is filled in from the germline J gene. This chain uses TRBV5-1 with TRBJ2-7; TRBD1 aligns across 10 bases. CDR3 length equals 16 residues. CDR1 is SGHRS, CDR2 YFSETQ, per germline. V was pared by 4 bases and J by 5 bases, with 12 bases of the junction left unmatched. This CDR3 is CASSLLGQGQVDEQYF. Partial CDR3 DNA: TGCGCCAGCAGCCTTCTGGGACAGGGGCAAGTGGACGAG. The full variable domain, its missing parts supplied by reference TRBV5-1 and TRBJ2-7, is KAGVTQTPRYLIKTRGQQVTLSCSPISGHRSVSWYQQTPGQGLQFLFEYFSETQRNKGNFPGRFSGRQFSNSRSEMNVSTLELGDSALYLCASSLLGQGQVDEQYFGPGTRLTVT.

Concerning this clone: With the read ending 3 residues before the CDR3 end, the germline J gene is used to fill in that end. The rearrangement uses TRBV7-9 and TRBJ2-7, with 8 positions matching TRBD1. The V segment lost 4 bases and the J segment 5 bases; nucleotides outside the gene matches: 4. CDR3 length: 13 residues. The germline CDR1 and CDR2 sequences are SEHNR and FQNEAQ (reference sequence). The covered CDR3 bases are TGTGCCAGCAGCTCACCAGGGGGCCACGAG. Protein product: CASSSPGGHE. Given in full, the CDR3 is CASSSPGGHEQYF.

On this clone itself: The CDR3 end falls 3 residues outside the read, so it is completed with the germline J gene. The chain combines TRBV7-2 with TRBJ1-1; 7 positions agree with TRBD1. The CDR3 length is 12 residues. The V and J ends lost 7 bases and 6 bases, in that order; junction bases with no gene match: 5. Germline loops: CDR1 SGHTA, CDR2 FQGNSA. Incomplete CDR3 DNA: TGTGCCAGCAAACCAACAGGGGCTGAA. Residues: CASKPTGAE. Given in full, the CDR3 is CASKPTGAEAFF.